This T cell receptor (beta chain) was sequenced for a study of cytomegalovirus exposure and HLA in healthy donors. In the study overall: Early on, a data release was issued that held about 85 million unique TCRs from HLA-typed donors.

The PCR contained 60 Vbeta and 13 Jbeta primers. Here immunoSEQ multiplex PCR was the method, and the copy in TCRdb shows in-frame clones only, minus some. The data contain over 150,000 clones, 82% of them singletons. The CDR3 is 19 residues long. Germline CDR1 is MDHEN and CDR2 is SYDVKM. V lost 5 bases and J 3 bases, leaving 26 bases between the germline ends. The TCR sequence derives from a girl aged 2-15 years in good health and CMV-seropositive. Sequencing input: PBMCs. The rearrangement links TRBV28 to TRBJ1-3; a possible D gene is TRBD1 (5 bases). For the CDR3, the DNA is TGTGCCAGCAGTCAACCTCCAGGGCAGGGTAGAGGTAGTGGAAACACCATATATTTT. Its translation: CASSQPPGQGRGSGNTIYF.